This TCR beta chain was observed in a study of somatic mutations in cytotoxic T cells in rheumatoid arthritis. Assay: immunoSEQ multiplex PCR; the TCRdb copy retains only in-frame clones and omits some. The sample lists 15,000 to 20,000 clones, around 70% occurring once. Overall study findings and caveats: No antigen targets were known for the expanded CD8+ clones. Age-matched healthy controls and rheumatoid arthritis patients had CD8+ T-cell clonality that did not differ significantly.

The CDR3 is 13 amino acids. Germline V gene data show CDR1 as MNHNS and CDR2 as SASEGT. V was trimmed by 3 bases and J by 4 bases, leaving 7 bases between them. In the case of this clone: Its antigen is unidentified.

Among the healthy controls, all of them blood donors, the median age was around 53 years (range roughly 20-70) and 55% were female. Positive magnetic bead selection separated CD4+ and CD8+ cells, and flow cytometry confirmed purity. The source is a man in his sixties in good health. V and J are TRBV6-1 and TRBJ1-5, with D hard to call. The sample comprised CD8+ T cells sorted from blood. In nucleotides, the CDR3 is TGTGCCAGCAGTGACAGAAATAATCAGCCCCAGCATTTT. Its translation is CASSDRNNQPQHF.